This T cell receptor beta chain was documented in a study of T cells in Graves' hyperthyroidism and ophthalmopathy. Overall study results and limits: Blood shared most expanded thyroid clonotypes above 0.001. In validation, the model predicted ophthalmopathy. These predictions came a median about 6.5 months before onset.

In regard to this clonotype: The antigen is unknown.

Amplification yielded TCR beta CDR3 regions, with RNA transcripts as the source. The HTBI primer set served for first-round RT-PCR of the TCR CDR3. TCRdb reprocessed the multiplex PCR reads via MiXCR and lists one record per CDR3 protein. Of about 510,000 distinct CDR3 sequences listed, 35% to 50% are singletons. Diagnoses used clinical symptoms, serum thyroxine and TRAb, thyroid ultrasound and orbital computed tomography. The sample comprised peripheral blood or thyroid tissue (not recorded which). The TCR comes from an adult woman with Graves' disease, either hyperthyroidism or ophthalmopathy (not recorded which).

CDR3 residues: CSVLLPGYDQPQHF. CDR3 coding DNA: TGCAGCGTTCTTCTTCCAGGGTACGATCAGCCCCAGCATTTT. The genes are TRBV29-1 and TRBJ1-5, with D perhaps TRBD1 (5 bases). The CDR3 covers 14 residues. V lost 5 bases and J 5 bases, leaving 16 bases between the germline ends. Germline-derived CDR1 and CDR2 are SQVTM and ANQGSEA.